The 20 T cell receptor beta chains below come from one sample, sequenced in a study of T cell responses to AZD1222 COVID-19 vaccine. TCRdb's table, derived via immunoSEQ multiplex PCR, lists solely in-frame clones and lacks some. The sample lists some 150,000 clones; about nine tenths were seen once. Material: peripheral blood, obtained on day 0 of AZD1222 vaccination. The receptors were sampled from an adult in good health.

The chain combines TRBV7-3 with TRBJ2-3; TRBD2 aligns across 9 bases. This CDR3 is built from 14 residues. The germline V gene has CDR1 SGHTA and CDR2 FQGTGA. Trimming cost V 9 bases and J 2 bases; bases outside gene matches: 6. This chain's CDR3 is CASSTSGPTDTQYF. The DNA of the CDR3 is TGTGCCAGTTCGACTAGCGGACCCACAGATACGCAGTATTTT.

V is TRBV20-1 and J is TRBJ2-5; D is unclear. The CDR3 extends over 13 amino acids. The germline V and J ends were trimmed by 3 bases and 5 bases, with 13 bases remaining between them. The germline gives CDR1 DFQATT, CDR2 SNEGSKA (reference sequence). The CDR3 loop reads CSASTLLWETQYF. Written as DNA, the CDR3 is TGCAGTGCTAGTACGCTTTTATGGGAGACCCAGTACTTC.

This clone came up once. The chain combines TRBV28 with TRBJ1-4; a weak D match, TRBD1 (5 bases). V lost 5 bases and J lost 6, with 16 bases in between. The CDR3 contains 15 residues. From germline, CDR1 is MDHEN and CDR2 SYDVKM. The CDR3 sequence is CASSPRARGDEKLFF. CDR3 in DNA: TGTGCCAGCAGTCCCAGAGCTCGGGGGGATGAAAAACTGTTTTTT.

Here the CDR3 reads CASSLGGVRGPHEQYF. CDR3 DNA sequence: TGTGCCAGCAGCTTGGGGGGCGTGAGGGGGCCCCACGAGCAGTACTTC. The rearrangement links TRBV5-4 to TRBJ2-7, with 7 bases identical to TRBD1. Germline V gives CDR1 SGHNT, CDR2 YYREEE (reference sequence). J was trimmed by 5 bases and V by 0 bases; bases with no gene match: 11. The CDR3 contains 16 residues.

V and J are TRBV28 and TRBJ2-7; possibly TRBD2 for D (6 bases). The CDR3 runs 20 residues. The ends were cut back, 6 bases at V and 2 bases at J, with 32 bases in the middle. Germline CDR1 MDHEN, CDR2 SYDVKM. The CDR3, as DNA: TGTGCCAGCAGCTCATACCTAGAGGGACTGCCATTCGGGGAACCCTACGAGCAGTACTTC. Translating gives CASSSYLEGLPFGEPYEQYF.

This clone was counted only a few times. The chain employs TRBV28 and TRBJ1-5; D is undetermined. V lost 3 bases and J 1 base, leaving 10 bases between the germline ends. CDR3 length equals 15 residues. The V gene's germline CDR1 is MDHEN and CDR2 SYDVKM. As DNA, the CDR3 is TGTGCCAGCAGTTTGGAGAGTACGAGCAATCAGCCCCAGCATTTT. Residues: CASSLESTSNQPQHF.

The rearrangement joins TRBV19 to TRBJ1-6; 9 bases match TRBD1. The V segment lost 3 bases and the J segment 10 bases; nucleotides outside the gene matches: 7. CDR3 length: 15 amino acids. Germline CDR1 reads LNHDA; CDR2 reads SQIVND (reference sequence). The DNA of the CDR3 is TGTGCCAGTAGTATGGGGGACAGGGTGGCGTCACCCCTCCACTTT. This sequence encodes CASSMGDRVASPLHF.

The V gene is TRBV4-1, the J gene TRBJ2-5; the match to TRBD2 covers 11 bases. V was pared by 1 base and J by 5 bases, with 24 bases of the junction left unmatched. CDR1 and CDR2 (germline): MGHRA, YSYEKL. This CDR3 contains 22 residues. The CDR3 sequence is CASSQAGGGRRLAGSKAETQYF. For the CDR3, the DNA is TGCGCCAGCAGCCAAGCGGGGGGAGGCCGGAGACTAGCGGGATCTAAGGCCGAGACCCAGTACTTC.

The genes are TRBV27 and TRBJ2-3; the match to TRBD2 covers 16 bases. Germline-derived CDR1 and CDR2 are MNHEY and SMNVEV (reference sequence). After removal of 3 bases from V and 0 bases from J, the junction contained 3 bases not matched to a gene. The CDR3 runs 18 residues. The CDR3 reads CASSLTGLAGGSTDTQYF. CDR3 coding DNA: TGTGCCAGCAGTTTGACGGGACTAGCGGGAGGGAGCACAGATACGCAGTATTTT.

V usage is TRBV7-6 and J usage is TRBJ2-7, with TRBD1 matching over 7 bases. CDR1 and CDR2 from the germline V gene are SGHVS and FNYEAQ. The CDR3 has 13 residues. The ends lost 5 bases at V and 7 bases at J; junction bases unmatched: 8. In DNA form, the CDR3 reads TGTGCCAGCAGCGCCACAGGGGTTGGAGAGCAGTACTTC. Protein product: CASSATGVGEQYF. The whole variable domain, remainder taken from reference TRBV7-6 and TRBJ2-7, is GAGVSQSPRYKVTKRGQDVALRCDPISGHVSLYWYRQALGQGPEFLTYFNYEAQQDKSGLPNDRFSAERPEGSISTLTIQRTEQRDSAMYRCASSATGVGEQYFGPGTRLTVT.

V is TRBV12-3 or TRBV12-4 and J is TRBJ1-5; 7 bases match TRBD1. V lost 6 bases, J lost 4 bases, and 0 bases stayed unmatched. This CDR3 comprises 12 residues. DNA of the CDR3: TGTGCCAGCAGGACAGGGAATCAGCCCCAGCATTTT. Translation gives CASRTGNQPQHF.

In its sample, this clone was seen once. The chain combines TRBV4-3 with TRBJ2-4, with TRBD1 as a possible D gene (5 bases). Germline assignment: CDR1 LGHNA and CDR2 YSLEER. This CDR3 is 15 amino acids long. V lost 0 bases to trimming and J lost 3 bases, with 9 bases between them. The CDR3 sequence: CASSQDRVFKNIQYF. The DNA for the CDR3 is TGCGCCAGCAGCCAAGACAGGGTGTTCAAAAACATTCAGTACTTC.

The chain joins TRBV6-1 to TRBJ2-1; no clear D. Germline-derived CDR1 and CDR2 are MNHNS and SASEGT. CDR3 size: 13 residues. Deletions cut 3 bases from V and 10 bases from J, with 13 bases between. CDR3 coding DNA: TGTGCCAGCAGTGATTGGCTAGTTGGCGAGCAGTTCTTC. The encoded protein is CASSDWLVGEQFF.

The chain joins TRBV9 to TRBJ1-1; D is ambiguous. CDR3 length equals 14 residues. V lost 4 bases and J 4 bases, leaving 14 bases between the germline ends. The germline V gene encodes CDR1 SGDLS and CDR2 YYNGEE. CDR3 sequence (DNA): TGTGCCAGCAGCCCGCAGGTTGGTGGCACTGAAGCTTTCTTT. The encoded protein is CASSPQVGGTEAFF.

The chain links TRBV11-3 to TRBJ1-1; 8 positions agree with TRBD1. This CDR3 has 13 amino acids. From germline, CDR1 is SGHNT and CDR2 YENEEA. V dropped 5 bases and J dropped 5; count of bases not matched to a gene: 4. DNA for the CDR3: TGTGCCAGCAGCACCGGACAGGGTACTGAAGCTTTCTTT. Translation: CASSTGQGTEAFF.

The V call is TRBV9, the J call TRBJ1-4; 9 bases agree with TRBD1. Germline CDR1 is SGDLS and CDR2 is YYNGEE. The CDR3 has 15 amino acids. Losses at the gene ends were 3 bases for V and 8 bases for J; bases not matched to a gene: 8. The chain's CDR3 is CASSAYRGLEEKLFF. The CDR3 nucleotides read TGTGCCAGCAGCGCCTACAGGGGGCTTGAGGAAAAACTGTTTTTT.

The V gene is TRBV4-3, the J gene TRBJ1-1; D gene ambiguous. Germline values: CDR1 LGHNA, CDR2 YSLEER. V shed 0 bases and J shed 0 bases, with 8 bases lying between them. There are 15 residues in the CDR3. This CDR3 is CASSQDRWVNTEAFF. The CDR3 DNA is TGCGCCAGCAGCCAAGATCGCTGGGTGAACACTGAAGCTTTCTTT.

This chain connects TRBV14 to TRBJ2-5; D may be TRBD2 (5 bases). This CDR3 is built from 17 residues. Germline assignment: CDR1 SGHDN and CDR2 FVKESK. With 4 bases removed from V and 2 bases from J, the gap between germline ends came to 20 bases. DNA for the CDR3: TGTGCCAGCAGCCTGTGGGGATTATCGGGATCTCAAGAGACCCAGTACTTC. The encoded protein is CASSLWGLSGSQETQYF.

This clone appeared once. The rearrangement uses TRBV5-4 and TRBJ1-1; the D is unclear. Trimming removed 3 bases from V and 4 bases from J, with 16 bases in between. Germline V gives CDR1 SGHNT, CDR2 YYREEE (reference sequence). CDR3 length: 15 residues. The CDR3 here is CASSSQTTMGTEAFF. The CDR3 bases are TGTGCCAGCAGCTCACAAACCACGATGGGCACTGAAGCTTTCTTT.

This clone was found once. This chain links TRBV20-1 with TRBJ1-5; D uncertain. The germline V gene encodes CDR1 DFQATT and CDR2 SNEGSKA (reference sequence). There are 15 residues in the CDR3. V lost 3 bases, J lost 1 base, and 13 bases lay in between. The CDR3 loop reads CSASVPGKSNQPQHF. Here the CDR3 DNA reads TGCAGTGCTAGTGTCCCGGGGAAAAGCAATCAGCCCCAGCATTTT.